The entry that follows covers one T cell receptor (beta chain) sequence. This clonotype appeared a few times. Its target antigen remains unknown. It has no much larger one-base neighbor in the sample; base qualities were not kept. Every donor in the study was a healthy Caucasian. The twin cohort consisted of three pairs of female monozygotic twins, all aged 18 to 29 years. Peripheral blood mononuclear cells were the source from which RNA for the TCR libraries was isolated. This entry belongs to a study of identical twins (TCRdb year 2016). For context, the study as a whole: To test whether fetal clonotypes persist, this study deep-sequenced TCR alpha and beta repertoires from monozygotic twins, from unrelated adults of various ages, and from cord blood. To rule out contamination, replicate twin experiments were performed at different times with different library preparation protocols.

Receptor libraries were prepared by 5' RACE. The reads were generated on an Illumina HiSeq 2000. Template switching added a universal primer binding site, and the final cDNA carried a unique molecular identifier that allowed TCR cDNA molecules to be counted accurately. Specific primers in the conserved constant-segment region were used to synthesize first-strand cDNA for the TCR alpha and beta chains. To control for contamination, every cDNA library carried two barcodes: a SMART-Mk sample barcode plus Illumina barcodes. TruSeq adapter sequences and Illumina sample barcodes were added in two successive PCR steps. The TCR alpha and beta cDNA libraries were sequenced on the Illumina HiSeq platform using custom primers. In the source study's methods: MiGEC processed the raw reads to extract unique molecular identifiers, while MiXCR was used to determine the CDR3 positions. Recombination models were inferred per individual with the repgenHMM and IGoR tools using an EM algorithm. Shared clonotype analysis was performed with the tcR package in R, normalizing sharing by the product of cloneset sizes. To study raw recombination without the effects of thymic and clonal selection, out-of-frame nonproductive sequences were analyzed. The raw public data were reprocessed by TCRdb itself: fastp quality trimming at Q25, MiXCR clonotype calling, in-frame beta chains only. Rows are combined by CDR3 protein, so each entry shows the most common genes and DNA. What appears here as the V and J calls and clone size reflects TCRdb's work, not the paper's. Across this sample there are around 570,000 distinct CDR3 sequences, with nearly 10% seen only once. The ten top clones hold around 3.2% of the sample.

What the work shows at the level of the full study, not this receptor alone: Out-of-frame TCR alpha sharing in monozygotic twins was systematically underestimated by recombination models, whereas sharing between unrelated individuals was in agreement with the recombination models. Compared with coincidental sharing between unrelated individuals, out-of-frame TCR alpha sequences shared between twins showed an excess of sequences with low generation probability. Invariant T cells such as MAIT and iNKT could partly confound zero-insertion analyses, although diverse VJ usage argued against such confounding for most clonotypes. The excess sharing between twins in beta out-of-frame sequences was weaker because fewer shared sequences reduced the signal-to-noise ratio. Because the same donors could not be followed over many years, the conclusions depended on cross-sectional statistical analysis. Fewer insertions were carried by abundant cord blood beta clonotypes; a weaker similar trend was observed in young adult naive repertoires, while no such trend was observed in memory repertoires.

The CDR3 runs 16 residues from the cysteine to the phenylalanine. Kept here is only the CDR3 DNA, which spans 48 bases and is read in frame from base 1. V sheds 6 bases and J sheds 6 bases, leaving 23 bases between their ends. Sequences SGHRS (CDR1) and YFSETQ (CDR2) are obtained from the germline V gene. These data are also associated with another study on yellow fever vaccine responses in identical twins. As the second study states: According to the authors, the vaccine-induced T cell response in identical twins seemed to be partly convergent and partly specific to each individual. In identical twins, the study followed T cell clones that responded to the vaccine with precision.

This receptor was obtained from a woman aged 18-29 years in good health. The source material was PBMCs. The chain joins TRBV5-1 to TRBJ2-3; no D gene can be assigned with confidence. The CDR3 has the sequence CASIFLFRKRMDTQYF. In nucleotide form, the sequence is TGCGCCAGCATCTTTCTTTTCCGTAAAAGGATGGATACGCAGTATTTT.